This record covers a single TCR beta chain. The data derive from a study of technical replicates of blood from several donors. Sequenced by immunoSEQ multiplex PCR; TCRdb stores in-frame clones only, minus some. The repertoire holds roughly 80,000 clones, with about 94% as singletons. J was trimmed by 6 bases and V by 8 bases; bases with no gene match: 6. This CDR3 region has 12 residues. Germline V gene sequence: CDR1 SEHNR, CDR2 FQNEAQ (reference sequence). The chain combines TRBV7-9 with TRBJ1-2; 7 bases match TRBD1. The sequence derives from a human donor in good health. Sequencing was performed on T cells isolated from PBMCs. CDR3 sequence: CASSGGLDGYTF. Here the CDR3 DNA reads TGTGCCAGCTCAGGGGGATTGGATGGCTACACCTTC.